Following are 7 T cell receptor beta chains from one sample sequenced in a study of CD8+ T cells in alopecia areata. Isolated RNA was reverse transcribed into cDNA used as the sequencing template. Assay used: immunoSEQ multiplex PCR; TCRdb lists only in-frame clones, some missing. The data show 110,000 or so clones, 35% to 40% seen once. Sequencing was performed on CD4+ T cells sorted from blood. The receptors were gathered from a human donor with alopecia areata.

This clone has only a few counts. This chain connects TRBV30 to TRBJ2-5; 8 bases align to TRBD1. The CDR3 is made up of 12 amino acids. V shed 5 bases, J shed 7 bases, and the junction held 6 bases outside the gene matches. The germline CDR1 and CDR2 sequences are GTSNPN and SVGIG (reference sequence). The CDR3 DNA reads as TGTGCCTGGGCAGGGGGCCTGGGGACCCAGTACTTC. Its translation: CAWAGGLGTQYF.

The chain employs TRBV18 and TRBJ2-4, with 12 bases that match TRBD2. CDR3 size: 17 residues. CDR1 is KGHSH, CDR2 LQKENI, per germline. The junction had 6 bases not matched to a gene; V was cut back by 5 bases and J by 1 base. The CDR3 loop reads CASSSSLAGGAKNIQYF. CDR3 in DNA: TGTGCCAGCTCATCGTCACTAGCGGGAGGCGCCAAAAACATTCAGTACTTC.

This clone was seen more than once but under ten times. The J gene is TRBJ2-2, the V gene TRBV18; D is perhaps TRBD1 (6 bases). Trimming removed 3 bases at V and 4 bases at J, with 6 bases between. This CDR3 has 13 amino acids. Germline CDR1 reads KGHSH; CDR2 reads LQKENI. This CDR3 is CASSPDSTGELFF. Here the CDR3 DNA reads TGTGCCAGCTCACCGGACAGCACCGGGGAGCTGTTTTTT.

The chain has TRBV7-2 and TRBJ2-3; D perhaps matches TRBD2 (5 bases). Between the trimmed V and J ends, which lost 5 bases and 6 bases, there was a span of 15 bases. Looked up from germline, CDR1 is SGHTA and CDR2 is FQGNSA. CDR3 size: 14 residues. CDR3 residues: CASSTSGSMDTQYF. CDR3 DNA: TGTGCCAGCAGCACAAGCGGTTCTATGGATACGCAGTATTTT.

J is TRBJ2-5 and V is TRBV29-1, with D possibly matching TRBD1 (6 bases). The CDR3 has 15 residues. Trimming shortened V by 5 bases and J by 0 bases, and 16 bases separated the two germline ends. The germline V gene encodes CDR1 SQVTM and CDR2 ANQGSEA. CDR3 sequence: CSVLGTSPYQETQYF. CDR3 nucleotides: TGCAGCGTTCTGGGGACATCCCCTTACCAAGAGACCCAGTACTTC.

This clone was seen a handful of times. The CDR3 sequence is CSALLRGQQAYEQYF. For the CDR3, the DNA is TGCAGCGCGCTATTGCGGGGCCAGCAAGCCTACGAGCAGTACTTC. This rearrangement joins TRBV29-1 to TRBJ2-7, with D perhaps TRBD2 (6 bases). Trimming shortened V by 7 bases and J by 2 bases, and 21 bases separated the two germline ends. The CDR3 loop spans 15 amino acids. Germline lookup yields CDR1 SQVTM and CDR2 ANQGSEA.

The rearrangement joins TRBV7-2 to TRBJ2-1; D is unclear. CDR3 length: 14 residues. V shed 3 bases and J shed 0 bases, with 6 bases lying between them. CDR1 SGHTA and CDR2 FQGNSA come from the germline V gene. The CDR3 nucleotides are TGTGCCAGCAGCTTCGGGTTCTCCTACAATGAGCAGTTCTTC. Translating gives CASSFGFSYNEQFF. The variable domain in full, completed from reference TRBV7-2 and TRBJ2-1, reads GAGVSQSPSNKVTEKGKDVELRCDPISGHTALYWYRQSLGQGLEFLIYFQGNSAPDKSGLPSDRFSAERTGGSVSTLTIQRTQQEDSAVYLCASSFGFSYNEQFFGPGTRLTVL.